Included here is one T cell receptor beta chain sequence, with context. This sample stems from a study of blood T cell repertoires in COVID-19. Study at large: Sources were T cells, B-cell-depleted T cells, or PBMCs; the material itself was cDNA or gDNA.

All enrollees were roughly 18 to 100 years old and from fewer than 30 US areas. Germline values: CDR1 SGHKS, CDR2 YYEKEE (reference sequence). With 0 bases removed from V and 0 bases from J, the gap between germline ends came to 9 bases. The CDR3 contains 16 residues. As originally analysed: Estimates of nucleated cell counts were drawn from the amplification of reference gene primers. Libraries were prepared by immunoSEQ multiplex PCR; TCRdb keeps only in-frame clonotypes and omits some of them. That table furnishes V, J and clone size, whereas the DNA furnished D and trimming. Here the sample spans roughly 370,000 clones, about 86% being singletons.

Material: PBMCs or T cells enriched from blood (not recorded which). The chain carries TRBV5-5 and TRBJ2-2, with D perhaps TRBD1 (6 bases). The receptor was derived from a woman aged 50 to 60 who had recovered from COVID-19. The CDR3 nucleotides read TGTGCCAGCAGCTTGGCCAGGACAGCGAACACCGGGGAGCTGTTTTTT. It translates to CASSLARTANTGELFF.